The 13 T cell receptor beta chains below were found in one sample sequenced in a study of blood T cell repertoires in COVID-19. Assay used: immunoSEQ multiplex PCR; TCRdb lists only in-frame clones, some missing. The profile shows about 370,000 clones, about 90% of them singletons. The sequenced material came from peripheral blood. The receptor source for this set is a woman between 25 and 40 years old with COVID-19, enrolled during active disease.

CDR3 nucleotides: TGTGCCAGCAGTTCAGGAGACAGGGCGAACACTGAAGCTTTCTTT. Translated, it gives CASSSGDRANTEAFF. This chain links TRBV6-5 with TRBJ1-1; 7 nucleotides line up with TRBD1. CDR3 size: 15 residues. Per the germline V gene, CDR1 is MNHEY and CDR2 is SVGAGI. Trimming took 4 bases from V and 1 from J; bases not matched to a gene: 6.

The chain recombines TRBV6-6 with TRBJ1-1, with TRBD1 as a possible D gene (6 bases). The germline V and J ends were trimmed by 2 bases and 5 bases, with 9 bases remaining between them. This CDR3 comprises 13 residues. Germline CDR1 reads MNHNY; CDR2 reads SVGAGI (reference sequence). CDR3 sequence reads: CASSYGTPTEAFF. The CDR3 DNA is TGTGCCAGCAGTTACGGGACACCTACTGAAGCTTTCTTT.

The chain employs TRBV24-1 and TRBJ1-1; D is ambiguous. The ends were cut back, 9 bases at V and 7 bases at J, with 8 bases in the middle. From germline, CDR1 is KGHDR and CDR2 SFDVKD. The CDR3 has 10 amino acids. Here the CDR3 reads CATPSFEAFF. The CDR3 DNA reads as TGTGCCACCCCGTCCTTTGAAGCTTTCTTT.

This chain connects TRBV27 to TRBJ1-6; no definite D call. Germline V gene data show CDR1 as MNHEY and CDR2 as SMNVEV (reference sequence). The CDR3 contains 18 residues. V dropped 3 bases and J dropped 7 bases, with 22 bases sitting between them. The CDR3 protein is CASSFLAAGAAPNSPLHF. CDR3 nucleotides: TGTGCCAGCAGTTTTCTTGCAGCGGGAGCGGCACCAAATTCACCCCTCCACTTT.

V gene TRBV3-1 (or the pseudogene TRBV3-2) combines with J gene TRBJ2-1; D not resolved. This CDR3 comprises 14 residues. The germline V and J ends were trimmed by 0 bases and 10 bases, with 13 bases remaining between them. Per germline, CDR1 LGHDT and CDR2 YNNKEL (reference sequence). CDR3 DNA sequence: TGTGCCAGCAGCCAAGATCCCCTCCCTCGGGAGCAGTTCTTC. Residues: CASSQDPLPREQFF.

The J gene is TRBJ2-5, the V gene TRBV11-3; 10 nucleotides match TRBD2. This CDR3 has 15 amino acids. Germline V CDR1 and CDR2: SGHNT, YENEEA. Trimming took 5 bases from V and 0 from J; bases not matched to a gene: 3. CDR3 sequence reads: CASSQLAGDQETQYF. The CDR3 DNA reads TGTGCCAGCAGCCAGCTAGCGGGAGACCAAGAGACCCAGTACTTC.

The chain carries TRBV25-1 and TRBJ1-2; D not resolved. The CDR3 has 14 residues. Between the trimmed V and J ends, which lost 0 bases and 2 bases, there was a span of 7 bases. Per germline, CDR1 MGHDK and CDR2 SYGVNS. DNA for the CDR3: TGTGCCAGCAGTGAATATCGCGGGAACTATGGCTACACCTTC. This codes for CASSEYRGNYGYTF.

This chain links TRBV4-2 with TRBJ1-1; 8 nucleotides agree with TRBD1. J gave up 1 base and V 2 bases, and 9 bases lay outside the gene matches. Germline CDR1 reads LGHNA; CDR2 reads YNFKEQ. The CDR3 is 17 residues long. Here the CDR3 reads CASSQFRGTGENTEAFF. The CDR3 nucleotides are TGTGCCAGCAGCCAATTCCGAGGGACAGGAGAGAACACTGAAGCTTTCTTT.

Note on this clone: Other nucleotide sequences in the sample specify the same CDR3. The rearrangement joins TRBV27 to TRBJ1-1, with D hard to call. The CDR3 loop spans 13 amino acids. The germline CDR1 and CDR2 sequences are MNHEY and SMNVEV (reference sequence). V was shortened by 2 bases and J by 0 bases, with 4 bases between the two germline ends. The DNA for the CDR3 is TGTGCCAGCAGTTTAACAGTGAACACTGAAGCTTTCTTT. Translation gives CASSLTVNTEAFF.

CDR3 DNA: TGTGCCAGCAGCTTGGGCAGTTCTCTTTGGGAGCAGTACGTC. Translating it yields CASSLGSSLWEQYV. The chain has TRBV7-8 and TRBJ2-7; D unclear. This CDR3 is 14 amino acids long. The germline CDR1 and CDR2 sequences are SGHVS and FQNEAQ. The germline V and J ends were trimmed by 3 bases and 7 bases, with 16 bases remaining between them.

The rearrangement joins TRBV11-3 to TRBJ2-3, with TRBD1 matching over 11 bases. Germline V gene lookup returns CDR1 SGHNT and CDR2 YENEEA. CDR3 length: 17 amino acids. The V gene end was trimmed by 5 bases and the J gene end by 3 bases; junction bases not matched to a gene: 10. This chain's CDR3 is CASSTGTGGFKTDTQYF. CDR3 sequence (DNA): TGTGCCAGCAGCACCGGGACAGGGGGGTTTAAAACAGATACGCAGTATTTT.

V and J are TRBV18 and TRBJ2-7; 8 bases fit TRBD1. V dropped 4 bases and J dropped 3; count of bases not matched to a gene: 5. Germline CDR1 KGHSH, CDR2 LQKENI. This CDR3 contains 14 residues. CDR3 sequence reads: CASSLQGQGYEQYV. The CDR3 nucleotides read TGTGCCAGCTCACTACAAGGACAGGGCTACGAGCAGTACGTC.

The chain is built from TRBV18 and TRBJ2-2; D gene unclear. Trimming took 3 bases from V and 5 from J, leaving 4 bases between them. There are 12 residues in the CDR3. Germline CDR1 KGHSH, CDR2 LQKENI. The CDR3 region is CASSPSTGELFF. CDR3 sequence (DNA): TGTGCCAGCTCACCGAGTACCGGGGAGCTGTTTTTT.